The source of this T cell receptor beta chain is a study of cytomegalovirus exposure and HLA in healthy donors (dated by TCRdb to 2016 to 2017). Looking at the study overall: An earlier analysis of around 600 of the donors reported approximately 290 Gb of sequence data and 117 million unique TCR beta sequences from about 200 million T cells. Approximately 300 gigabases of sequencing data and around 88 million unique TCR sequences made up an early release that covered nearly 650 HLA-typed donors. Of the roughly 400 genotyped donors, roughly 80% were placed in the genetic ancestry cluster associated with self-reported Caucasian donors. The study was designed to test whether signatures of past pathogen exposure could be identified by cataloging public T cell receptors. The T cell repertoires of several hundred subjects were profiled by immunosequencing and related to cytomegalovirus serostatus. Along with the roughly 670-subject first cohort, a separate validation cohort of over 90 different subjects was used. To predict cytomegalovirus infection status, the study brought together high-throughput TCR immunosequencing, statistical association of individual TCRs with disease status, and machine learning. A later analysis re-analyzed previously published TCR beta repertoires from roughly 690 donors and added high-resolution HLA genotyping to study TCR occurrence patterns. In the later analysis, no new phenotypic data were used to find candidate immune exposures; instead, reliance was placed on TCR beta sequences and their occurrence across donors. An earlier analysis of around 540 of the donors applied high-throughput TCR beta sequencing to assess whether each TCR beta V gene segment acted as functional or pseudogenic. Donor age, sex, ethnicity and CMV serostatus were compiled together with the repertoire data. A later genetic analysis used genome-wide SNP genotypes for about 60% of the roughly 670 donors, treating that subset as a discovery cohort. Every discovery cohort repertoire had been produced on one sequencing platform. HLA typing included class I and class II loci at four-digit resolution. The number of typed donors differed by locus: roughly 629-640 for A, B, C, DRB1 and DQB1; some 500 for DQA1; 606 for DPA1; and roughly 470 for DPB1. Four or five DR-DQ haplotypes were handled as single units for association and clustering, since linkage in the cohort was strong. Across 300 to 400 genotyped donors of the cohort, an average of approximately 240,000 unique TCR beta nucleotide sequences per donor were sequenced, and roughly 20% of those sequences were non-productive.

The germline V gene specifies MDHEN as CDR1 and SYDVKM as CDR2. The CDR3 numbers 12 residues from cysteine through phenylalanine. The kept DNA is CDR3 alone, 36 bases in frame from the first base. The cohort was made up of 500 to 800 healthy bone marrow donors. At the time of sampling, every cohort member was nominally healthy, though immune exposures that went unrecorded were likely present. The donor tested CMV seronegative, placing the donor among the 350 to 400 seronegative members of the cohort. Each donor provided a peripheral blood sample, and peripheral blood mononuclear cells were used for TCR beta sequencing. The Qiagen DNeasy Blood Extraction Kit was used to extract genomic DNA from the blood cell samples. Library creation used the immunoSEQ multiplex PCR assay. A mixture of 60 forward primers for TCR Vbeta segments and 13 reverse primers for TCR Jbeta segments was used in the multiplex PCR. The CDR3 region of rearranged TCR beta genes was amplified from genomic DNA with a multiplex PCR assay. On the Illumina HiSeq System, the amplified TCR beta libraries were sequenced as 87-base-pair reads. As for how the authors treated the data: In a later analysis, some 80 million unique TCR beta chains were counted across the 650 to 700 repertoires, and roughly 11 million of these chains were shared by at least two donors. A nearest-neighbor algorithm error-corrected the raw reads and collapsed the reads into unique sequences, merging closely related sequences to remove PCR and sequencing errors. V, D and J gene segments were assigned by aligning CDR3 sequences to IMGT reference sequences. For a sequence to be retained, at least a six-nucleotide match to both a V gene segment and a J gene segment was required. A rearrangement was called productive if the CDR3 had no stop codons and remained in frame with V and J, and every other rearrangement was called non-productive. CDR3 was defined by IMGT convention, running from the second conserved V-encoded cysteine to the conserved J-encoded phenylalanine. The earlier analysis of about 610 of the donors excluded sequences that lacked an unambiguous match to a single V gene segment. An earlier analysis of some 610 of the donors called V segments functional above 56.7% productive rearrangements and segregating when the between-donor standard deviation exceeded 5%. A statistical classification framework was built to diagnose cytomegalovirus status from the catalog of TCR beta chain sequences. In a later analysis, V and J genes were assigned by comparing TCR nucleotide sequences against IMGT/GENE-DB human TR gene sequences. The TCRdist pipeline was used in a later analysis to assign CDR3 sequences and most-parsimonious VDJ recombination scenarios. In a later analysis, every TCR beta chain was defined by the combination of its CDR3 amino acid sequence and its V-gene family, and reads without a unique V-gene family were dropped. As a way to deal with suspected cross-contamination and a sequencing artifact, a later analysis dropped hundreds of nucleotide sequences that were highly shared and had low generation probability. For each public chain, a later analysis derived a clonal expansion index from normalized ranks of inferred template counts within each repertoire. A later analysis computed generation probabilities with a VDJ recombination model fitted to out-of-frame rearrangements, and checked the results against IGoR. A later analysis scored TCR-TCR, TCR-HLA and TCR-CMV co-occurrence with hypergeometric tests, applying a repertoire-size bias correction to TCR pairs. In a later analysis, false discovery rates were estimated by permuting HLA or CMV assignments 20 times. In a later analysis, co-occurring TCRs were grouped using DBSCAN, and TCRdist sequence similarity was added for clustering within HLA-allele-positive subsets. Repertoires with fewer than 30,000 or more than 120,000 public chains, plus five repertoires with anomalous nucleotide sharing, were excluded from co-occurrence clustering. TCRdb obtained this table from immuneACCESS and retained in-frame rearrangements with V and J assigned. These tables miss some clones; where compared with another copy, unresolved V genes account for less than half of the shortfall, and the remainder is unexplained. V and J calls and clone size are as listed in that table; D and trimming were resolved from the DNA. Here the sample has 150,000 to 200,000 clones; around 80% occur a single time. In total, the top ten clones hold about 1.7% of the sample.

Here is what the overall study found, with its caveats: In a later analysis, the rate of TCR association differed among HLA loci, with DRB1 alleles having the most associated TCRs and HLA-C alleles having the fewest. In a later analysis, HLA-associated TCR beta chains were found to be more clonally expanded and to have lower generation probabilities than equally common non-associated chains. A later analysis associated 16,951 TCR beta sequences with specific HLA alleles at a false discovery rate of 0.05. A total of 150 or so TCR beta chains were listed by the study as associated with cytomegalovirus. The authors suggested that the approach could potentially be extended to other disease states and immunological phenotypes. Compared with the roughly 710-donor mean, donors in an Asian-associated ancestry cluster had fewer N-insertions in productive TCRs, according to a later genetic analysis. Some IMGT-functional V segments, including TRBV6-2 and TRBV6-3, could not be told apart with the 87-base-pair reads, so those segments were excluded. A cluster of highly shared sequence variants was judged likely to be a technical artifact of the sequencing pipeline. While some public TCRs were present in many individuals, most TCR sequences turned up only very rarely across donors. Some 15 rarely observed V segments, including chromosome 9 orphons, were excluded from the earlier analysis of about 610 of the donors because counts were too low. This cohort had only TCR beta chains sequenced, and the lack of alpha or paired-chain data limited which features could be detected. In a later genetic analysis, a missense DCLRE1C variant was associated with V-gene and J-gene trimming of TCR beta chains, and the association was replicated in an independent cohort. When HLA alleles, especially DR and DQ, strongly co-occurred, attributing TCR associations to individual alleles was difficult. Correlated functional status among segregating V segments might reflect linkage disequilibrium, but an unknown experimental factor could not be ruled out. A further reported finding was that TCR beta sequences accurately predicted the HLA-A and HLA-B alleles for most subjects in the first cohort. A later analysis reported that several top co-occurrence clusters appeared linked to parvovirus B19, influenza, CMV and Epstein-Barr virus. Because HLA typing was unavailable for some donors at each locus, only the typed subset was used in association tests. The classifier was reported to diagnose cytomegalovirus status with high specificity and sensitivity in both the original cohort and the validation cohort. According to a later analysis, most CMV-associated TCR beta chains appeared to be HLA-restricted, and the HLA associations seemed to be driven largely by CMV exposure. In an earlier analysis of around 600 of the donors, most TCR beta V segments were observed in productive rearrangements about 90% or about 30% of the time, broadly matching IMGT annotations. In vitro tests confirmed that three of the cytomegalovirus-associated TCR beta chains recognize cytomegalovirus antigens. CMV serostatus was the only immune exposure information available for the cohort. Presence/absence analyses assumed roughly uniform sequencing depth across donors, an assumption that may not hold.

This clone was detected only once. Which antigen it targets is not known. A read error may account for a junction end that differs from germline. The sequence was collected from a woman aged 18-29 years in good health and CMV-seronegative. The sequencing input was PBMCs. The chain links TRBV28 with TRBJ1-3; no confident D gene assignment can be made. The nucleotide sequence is TGTGCCGGCAGTTTGTTGTCGTCCGCCATATATTTT. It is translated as CAGSLLSSAIYF.